The 20 T cell receptor beta chains listed next were all sequenced from one sample in a study of T cell repertoires in cytomegalovirus infection. MiXCR, applied by TCRdb to the reads, yields one record per CDR3 protein. The table lists approximately 83,000 distinct CDR3 sequences, about 24% of them singletons. These receptors are not linked to any known antigen. The input for sequencing was CD8+ T cells from cultured PBMCs, taken from culture after CMV antigen stimulation. These receptors originate from a human donor in good health (CMV status not recorded). Some clones in this sample may be carry-over from other donors' samples.

The V gene is TRBV7-3, the J gene TRBJ2-1, with 7 bases that match TRBD2. V shed 6 bases, J shed 8 bases, and the junction held 13 bases outside the gene matches. The V gene's germline CDR1 is SGHTA and CDR2 FQGTGA. The CDR3 loop spans 15 amino acids. The CDR3 nucleotides read TGTGCCAGCAGTTCCGGACTAGGATCTGTTTATGAGCAGTTCTTC. It codes for CASSSGLGSVYEQFF.

This clonotype showed up many times. This sequence joins TRBV6-1 and TRBJ1-3; D perhaps matches TRBD1 (5 bases). The CDR3 spans 18 residues. Trimming removed 8 bases from V and 0 bases from J, with 23 bases in between. Looked up from germline, CDR1 is MNHNS and CDR2 is SASEGT. CDR3 sequence: CASVPHPQGPTSGNTIYF. CDR3 nucleotides: TGTGCCAGCGTACCCCACCCCCAGGGACCTACCTCTGGAAACACCATATATTTT.

The J gene is TRBJ2-2, the V gene TRBV6-6, with a tentative D call TRBD1 (6 bases). The V and J ends lost 0 bases and 3 bases respectively, with 11 bases between them. The germline V gene encodes CDR1 MNHNY and CDR2 SVGAGI (reference sequence). The CDR3 covers 16 residues. The CDR3 nucleotides read TGTGCCAGCAGTTACTCGAGTCAGGGGTACACCGGGGAGCTGTTTTTT. Translating it yields CASSYSSQGYTGELFF.

The rearrangement links TRBV5-1 to TRBJ2-2; 8 nucleotides line up with TRBD2. V lost 4 bases and J lost 0; bases outside the gene matches: 8. This CDR3 is 17 amino acids long. From germline, CDR1 is SGHRS and CDR2 YFSETQ. The CDR3 loop is CASSPGRGAANTGELFF. The CDR3 DNA is TGCGCCAGCAGCCCCGGGAGGGGGGCCGCGAACACCGGGGAGCTGTTTTTT.

This clonotype came up a few times. The J gene is TRBJ1-1, the V gene TRBV11-2; no reliable D call. Germline V lookup: CDR1 SGHAT, CDR2 FQNNGV. V lost 3 bases and J 1 base, leaving 6 bases between the germline ends. The CDR3 runs to 13 residues. The CDR3 loop is CASSFPRNTEAFF. The CDR3 coding sequence is TGTGCCAGCAGCTTTCCGCGGAACACTGAAGCTTTCTTT.

The chain employs TRBV10-3 and TRBJ1-1; 9 bases are a match to TRBD1. Losses at the gene ends were 5 bases for V and 1 base for J; bases not matched to a gene: 8. CDR3 length: 16 amino acids. Germline loops: CDR1 ENHRY, CDR2 SYGVKD. The CDR3 reads CAISPGQGRENTEAFF. As DNA, the CDR3 is TGTGCCATCAGTCCCGGACAGGGGAGGGAGAACACTGAAGCTTTCTTT.

The chain carries TRBV27 and TRBJ2-7; 11 bases agree with TRBD2. With V trimmed by 4 bases and J by 3 bases, 5 bases remained unmatched. Germline V lookup: CDR1 MNHEY, CDR2 SMNVEV (reference sequence). The CDR3 has 15 residues. DNA of the CDR3: TGTGCCAGCAGTTATGGGACTAGCGGCAACTACGAGCAGTACTTC. Translated: CASSYGTSGNYEQYF.

This chain joins TRBV10-3 and TRBJ2-7, with D possibly being TRBD2 (6 bases). Germline V gene lookup returns CDR1 ENHRY and CDR2 SYGVKD. This CDR3 contains 15 residues. Trimming pared 5 bases from V and 3 bases from J, leaving 17 bases between. This CDR3 is CAISTGSLARYEQYF. CDR3 sequence (DNA): TGTGCCATCAGTACCGGGAGTTTGGCCCGCTACGAGCAGTACTTC.

The chain uses TRBV14 and TRBJ2-2, with 10 bases identical to TRBD2. J gave up 6 bases and V 1 base, and 8 bases lay outside the gene matches. CDR3 size: 17 residues. Germline V gene lookup returns CDR1 SGHDN and CDR2 FVKESK. Here the CDR3 reads CASSQAISGRFAGELFF. CDR3 nucleotides: TGTGCCAGCAGCCAAGCTATTAGCGGGAGGTTTGCCGGGGAGCTGTTTTTT.

This clonotype has just a few counts. The chain is built from TRBV9 and TRBJ2-2; 10 bases match TRBD2. The CDR3 consists of 16 residues. Germline V gene lookup returns CDR1 SGDLS and CDR2 YYNGEE. Trimming at V came to 2 bases and at J to 4 bases, leaving 5 bases not matched to a gene. CDR3 sequence: CASSVPSGGGTGELFF. The CDR3 DNA is TGTGCCAGCAGCGTCCCTAGCGGGGGAGGCACCGGGGAGCTGTTTTTT.

This clonotype turned up a few times. V is TRBV19 and J is TRBJ1-1, with D unclear. Trimming removed 3 bases from V and 1 base from J, with 15 bases in between. The CDR3 covers 16 residues. Germline lookup yields CDR1 LNHDA and CDR2 SQIVND (reference sequence). The CDR3 region is CASSIGREAQNTEAFF. The CDR3 DNA reads as TGTGCCAGTAGTATCGGGCGTGAGGCCCAGAACACTGAAGCTTTCTTT.

The V gene is TRBV14, the J gene TRBJ2-2; D is undetermined. CDR3 length: 16 residues. Germline lookup yields CDR1 SGHDN and CDR2 FVKESK. V was shortened by 4 bases and J by 4 bases, with 16 bases between the two germline ends. CDR3 residues: CASSPPPTRFTGELFF. The CDR3 region has the DNA TGTGCCAGCAGCCCACCTCCCACCAGGTTCACCGGGGAGCTGTTTTTT.

This clonotype was seen many times. The chain carries TRBV6-5 and TRBJ2-5, with D possibly called TRBD1 or TRBD2 (5 bases each). The CDR3 totals 14 residues. Germline CDR1 and CDR2: MNHEY and SVGAGI. V lost 2 bases and J lost 5, with 12 bases in between. The CDR3 is CASSYAYGDETQYF. In DNA, the CDR3 is TGTGCCAGCAGTTACGCGTACGGGGACGAGACCCAGTACTTC.

This clonotype has a count of ten or more. This sequence joins TRBV7-2 and TRBJ2-1, with 9 bases identical to TRBD2. CDR3 size: 17 residues. V gave up 0 bases and J gave up 7 bases; unmatched junction bases: 10. The germline gives CDR1 SGHTA, CDR2 FQGNSA. Here the CDR3 DNA reads TGTGCCAGCAGCTTAGCGCTAGTGCTAGCGGGGTGGAATGAGCAGTTCTTC. Its translation: CASSLALVLAGWNEQFF. The entire variable domain, with the rest obtained from reference TRBV7-2 and TRBJ2-1, is as follows: GAGVSQSPSNKVTEKGKDVELRCDPISGHTALYWYRQSLGQGLEFLIYFQGNSAPDKSGLPSDRFSAERTGGSVSTLTIQRTQQEDSAVYLCASSLALVLAGWNEQFFGPGTRLTVL.

This chain uses TRBV9 with TRBJ2-2, with no clear D. This CDR3 is 12 amino acids long. Germline CDR1 is SGDLS and CDR2 is YYNGEE. With 3 bases removed from V and 3 bases from J, the gap between germline ends came to 3 bases. CDR3 bases: TGTGCCAGCAGCGCGTACACCGGGGAGCTGTTTTTT. It is translated as CASSAYTGELFF.

V usage is TRBV11-2 and J usage is TRBJ2-1; the D gene is possibly TRBD1 (6 bases). Trimming cost V 1 base and J 3 bases, with 16 bases left between them. Per germline, CDR1 SGHAT and CDR2 FQNNGV. CDR3 size: 17 residues. This CDR3 reads CASSLVAGDGYYNEQFF. The CDR3 nucleotides read TGTGCCAGCAGCTTAGTAGCAGGGGACGGGTACTACAATGAGCAGTTCTTC.

This clonotype was observed at least ten times. The chain uses TRBV19 and TRBJ2-2; 15 bases line up with TRBD2. The CDR3 loop spans 18 amino acids. Per germline, CDR1 LNHDA and CDR2 SQIVND (reference sequence). The ends lost 7 bases at V and 2 bases at J; junction bases unmatched: 8. CDR3 sequence: CASNPGLAGGLNTGELFF. CDR3 DNA: TGTGCCAGTAACCCGGGACTAGCGGGGGGACTAAACACCGGGGAGCTGTTTTTT. The full variable domain, with the rest looked up from reference TRBV19 and TRBJ2-2, is DGGITQSPKYLFRKEGQNVTLSCEQNLNHDAMYWYRQDPGQGLRLIYYSQIVNDFQKGDIAEGYSVSREKKESFPLTVTSAQKNPTAFYLCASNPGLAGGLNTGELFFGEGSRLTVL.

This clonotype was recorded a few times. The chain recombines TRBV7-9 with TRBJ2-7, with 9 bases lining up with TRBD1. V shed 4 bases and J 2 bases; nucleotides not matched to a gene: 6. The CDR3 extends over 15 amino acids. Per the germline V gene, CDR1 is SEHNR and CDR2 is FQNEAQ (reference sequence). In DNA form, the CDR3 reads TGTGCCAGCAGCTCCGTCCGGGACAGGGCCTACGAGCAGTACTTC. Amino acids: CASSSVRDRAYEQYF.

V and J are TRBV6-2 or TRBV6-3 and TRBJ2-1; D is possibly TRBD1 (6 bases). CDR1 is MNHEY, CDR2 SVGEGT, per germline. The V end was cut by 8 bases, the J end by 3 bases, with 14 bases between. The CDR3 totals 14 residues. The CDR3 loop reads CASLDSAVYNEQFF. The CDR3 DNA is TGTGCCAGCCTGGACAGCGCCGTCTACAATGAGCAGTTCTTC.

This clonotype was counted a single time. The chain recombines TRBV7-2 with TRBJ2-1; no clear D gene. The CDR3 loop spans 13 amino acids. The V gene's germline CDR1 is SGHTA and CDR2 FQGNSA. V was shortened by 5 bases and J by 4 bases, with 9 bases between the two germline ends. In nucleotides, the CDR3 is TGTGCCAGCAGCGTAGACATATACAATGAGCAGTTCTTC. Translating it yields CASSVDIYNEQFF.